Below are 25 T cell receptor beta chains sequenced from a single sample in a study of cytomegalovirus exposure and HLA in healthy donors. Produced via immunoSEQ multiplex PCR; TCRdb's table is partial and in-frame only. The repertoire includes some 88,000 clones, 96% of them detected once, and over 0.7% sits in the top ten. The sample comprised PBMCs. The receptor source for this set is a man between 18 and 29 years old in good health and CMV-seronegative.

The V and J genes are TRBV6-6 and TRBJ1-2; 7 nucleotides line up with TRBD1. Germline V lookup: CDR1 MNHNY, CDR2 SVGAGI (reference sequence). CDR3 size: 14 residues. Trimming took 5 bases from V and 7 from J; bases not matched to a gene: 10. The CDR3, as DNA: TGTGCCAGCAGTAATCGACAGGGAAGAAGTGGCTACACCTTC. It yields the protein CASSNRQGRSGYTF.

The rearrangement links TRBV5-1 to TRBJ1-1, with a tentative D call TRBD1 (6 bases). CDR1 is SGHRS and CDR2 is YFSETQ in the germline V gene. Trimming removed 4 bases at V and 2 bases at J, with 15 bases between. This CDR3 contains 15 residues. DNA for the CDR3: TGCGCCAGCAGCATGGACCCGGGACAAAACACTGAAGCTTTCTTT. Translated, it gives CASSMDPGQNTEAFF.

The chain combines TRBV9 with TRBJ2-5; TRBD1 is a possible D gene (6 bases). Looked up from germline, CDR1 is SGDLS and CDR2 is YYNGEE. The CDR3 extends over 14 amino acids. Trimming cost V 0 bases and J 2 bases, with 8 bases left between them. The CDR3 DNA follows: TGTGCCAGCAGCGTAGGACAGGTACAAGAGACCCAGTACTTC. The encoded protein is CASSVGQVQETQYF.

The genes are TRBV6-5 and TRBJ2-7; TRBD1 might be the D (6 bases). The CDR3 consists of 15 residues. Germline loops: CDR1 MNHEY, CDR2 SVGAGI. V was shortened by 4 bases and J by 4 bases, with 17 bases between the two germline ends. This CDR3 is CASSFSGQTMYEQYV. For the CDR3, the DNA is TGTGCCAGCAGTTTTTCCGGACAGACTATGTACGAGCAGTACGTC.

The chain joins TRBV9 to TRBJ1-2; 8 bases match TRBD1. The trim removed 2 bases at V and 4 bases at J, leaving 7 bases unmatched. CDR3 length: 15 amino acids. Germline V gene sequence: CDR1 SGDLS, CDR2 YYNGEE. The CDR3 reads CASSVSRTGTYGYTF. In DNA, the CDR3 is TGTGCCAGCAGCGTGAGTCGGACAGGGACCTATGGCTACACCTTC.

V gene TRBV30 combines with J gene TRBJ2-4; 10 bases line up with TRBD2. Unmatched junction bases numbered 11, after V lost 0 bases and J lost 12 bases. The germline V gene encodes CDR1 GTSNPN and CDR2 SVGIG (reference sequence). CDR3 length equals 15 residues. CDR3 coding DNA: TGTGCCTGGAGTGTAAGGCTAGCGGGAGAAGTGGCTCAGTACTTC. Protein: CAWSVRLAGEVAQYF.

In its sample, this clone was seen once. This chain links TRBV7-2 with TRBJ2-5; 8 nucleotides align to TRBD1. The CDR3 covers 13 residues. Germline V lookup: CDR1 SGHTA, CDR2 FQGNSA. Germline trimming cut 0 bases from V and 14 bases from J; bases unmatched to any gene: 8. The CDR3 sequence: CASSLALRDRIYF. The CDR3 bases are TGTGCCAGCAGCTTAGCCCTTCGGGACAGGATTTACTTC.

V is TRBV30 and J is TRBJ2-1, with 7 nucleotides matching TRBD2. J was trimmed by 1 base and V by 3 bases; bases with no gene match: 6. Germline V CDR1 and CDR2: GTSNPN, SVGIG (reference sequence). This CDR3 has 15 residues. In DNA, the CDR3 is TGTGCCTGGAGCGTAACTAGCGCTTCCTACAATGAGCAGTTCTTC. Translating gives CAWSVTSASYNEQFF.

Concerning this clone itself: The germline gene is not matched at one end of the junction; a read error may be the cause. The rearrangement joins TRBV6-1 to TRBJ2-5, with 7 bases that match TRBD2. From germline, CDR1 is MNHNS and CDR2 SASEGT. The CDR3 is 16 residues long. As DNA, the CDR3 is TGTGCCCGCAGTGACTGGACTAGGAGCGGGGAAGAGACCCAGTACTTC. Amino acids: CARSDWTRSGEETQYF.

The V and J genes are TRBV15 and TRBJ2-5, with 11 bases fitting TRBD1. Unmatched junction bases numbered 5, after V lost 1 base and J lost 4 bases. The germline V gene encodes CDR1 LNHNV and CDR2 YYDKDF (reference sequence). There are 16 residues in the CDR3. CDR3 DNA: TGTGCCACCAGCAGAGGGACAGGGGGCCATGGAGAGACCCAGTACTTC. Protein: CATSRGTGGHGETQYF.

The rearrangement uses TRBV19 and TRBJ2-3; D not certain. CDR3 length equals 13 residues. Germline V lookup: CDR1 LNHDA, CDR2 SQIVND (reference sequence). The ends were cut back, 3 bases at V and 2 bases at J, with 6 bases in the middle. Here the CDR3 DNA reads TGTGCCAGTAGTATCACATACACAGATACGCAGTATTTT. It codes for CASSITYTDTQYF.

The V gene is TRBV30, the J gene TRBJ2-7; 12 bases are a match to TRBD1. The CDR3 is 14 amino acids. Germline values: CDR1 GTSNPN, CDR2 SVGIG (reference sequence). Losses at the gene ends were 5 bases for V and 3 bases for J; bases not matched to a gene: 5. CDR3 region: CAWDRDRGLYEQYF. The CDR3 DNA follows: TGTGCCTGGGACCGGGACAGGGGGCTCTACGAGCAGTACTTC.

CDR3 DNA sequence: TGTGCCTGGATGATGACAGGAGGCACTGAAGCTTTCTTT. Its translation: CAWMMTGGTEAFF. The chain joins TRBV30 to TRBJ1-1; D is possibly TRBD1 (6 bases). V lost 4 bases and J 4 bases, leaving 13 bases between the germline ends. The CDR3 has 13 residues. Germline values: CDR1 GTSNPN, CDR2 SVGIG (reference sequence).

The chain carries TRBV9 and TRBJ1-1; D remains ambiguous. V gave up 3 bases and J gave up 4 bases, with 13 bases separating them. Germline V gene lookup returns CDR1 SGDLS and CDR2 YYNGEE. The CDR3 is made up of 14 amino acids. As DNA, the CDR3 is TGTGCCAGCAGCGAATCAGGAACTCGCACTGAAGCTTTCTTT. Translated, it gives CASSESGTRTEAFF.

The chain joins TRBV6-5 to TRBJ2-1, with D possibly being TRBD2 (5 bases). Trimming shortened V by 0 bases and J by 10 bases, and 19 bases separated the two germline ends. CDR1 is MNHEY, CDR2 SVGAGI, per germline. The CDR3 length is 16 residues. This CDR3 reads CASSYSTGDFRREQFF. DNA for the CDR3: TGTGCCAGCAGTTACTCGACCGGAGACTTCCGGAGGGAGCAGTTCTTC.

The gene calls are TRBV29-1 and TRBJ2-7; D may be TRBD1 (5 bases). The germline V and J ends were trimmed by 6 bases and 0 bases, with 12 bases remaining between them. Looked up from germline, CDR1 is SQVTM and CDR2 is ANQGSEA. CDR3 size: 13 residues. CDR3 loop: CSVLMTDSYEQYF. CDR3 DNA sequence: TGCAGCGTCCTAATGACAGACTCCTACGAGCAGTACTTC.

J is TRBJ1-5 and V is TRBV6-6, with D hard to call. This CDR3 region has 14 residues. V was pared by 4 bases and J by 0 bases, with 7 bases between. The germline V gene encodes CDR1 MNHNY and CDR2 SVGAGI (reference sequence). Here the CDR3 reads CASSFADSNQPQHF. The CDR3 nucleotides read TGTGCCAGCAGTTTCGCAGATAGCAATCAGCCCCAGCATTTT.

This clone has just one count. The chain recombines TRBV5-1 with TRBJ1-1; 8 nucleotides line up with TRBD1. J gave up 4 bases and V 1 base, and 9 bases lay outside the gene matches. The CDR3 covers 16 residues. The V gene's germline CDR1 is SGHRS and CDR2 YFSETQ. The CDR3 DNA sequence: TGCGCCAGCAGCTTGAACAGGGGGGATGAGGGCACTGAAGCTTTCTTT. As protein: CASSLNRGDEGTEAFF.

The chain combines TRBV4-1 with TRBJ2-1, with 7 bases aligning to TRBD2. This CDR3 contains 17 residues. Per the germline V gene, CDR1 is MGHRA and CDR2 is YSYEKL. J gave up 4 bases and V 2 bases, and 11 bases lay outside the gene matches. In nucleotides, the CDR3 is TGCGCCAGCAGCCAAAAGAAAGGACTAGAGGGTTACAATGAGCAGTTCTTC. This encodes CASSQKKGLEGYNEQFF.

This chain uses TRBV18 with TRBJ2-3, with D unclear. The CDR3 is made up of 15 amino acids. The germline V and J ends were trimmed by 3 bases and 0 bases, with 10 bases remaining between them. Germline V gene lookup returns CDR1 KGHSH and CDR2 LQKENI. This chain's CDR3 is CASSPSVISTDTQYF. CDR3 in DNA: TGTGCCAGCTCACCCTCGGTGATTAGCACAGATACGCAGTATTTT.

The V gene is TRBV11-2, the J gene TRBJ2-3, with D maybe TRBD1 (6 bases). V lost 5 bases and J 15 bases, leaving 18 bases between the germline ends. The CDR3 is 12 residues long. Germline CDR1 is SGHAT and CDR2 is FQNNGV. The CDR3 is CASSPTGRPSYF. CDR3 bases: TGTGCCAGCAGCCCCACAGGGCGCCCCAGTTATTTT. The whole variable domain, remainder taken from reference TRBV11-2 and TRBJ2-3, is EAGVAQSPRYKIIEKRQSVAFWCNPISGHATLYWYQQILGQGPKLLIQFQNNGVVDDSQLPKDRFSAERLKGVDSTLKIQPAKLEDSAVYLCASSPTGRPSYFGPGTRLTVL.

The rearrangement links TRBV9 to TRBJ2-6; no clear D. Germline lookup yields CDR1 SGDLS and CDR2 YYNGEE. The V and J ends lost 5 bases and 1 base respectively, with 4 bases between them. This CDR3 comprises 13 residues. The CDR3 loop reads CASRSSGANVLTF. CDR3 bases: TGTGCCAGCAGGAGTTCTGGGGCCAACGTCCTGACTTTC.

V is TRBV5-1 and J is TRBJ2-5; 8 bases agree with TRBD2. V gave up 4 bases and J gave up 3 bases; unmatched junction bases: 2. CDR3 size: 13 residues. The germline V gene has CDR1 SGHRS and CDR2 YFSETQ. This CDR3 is CASSAGGEETQYF. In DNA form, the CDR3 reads TGCGCCAGCAGCGCGGGAGGCGAAGAGACCCAGTACTTC.

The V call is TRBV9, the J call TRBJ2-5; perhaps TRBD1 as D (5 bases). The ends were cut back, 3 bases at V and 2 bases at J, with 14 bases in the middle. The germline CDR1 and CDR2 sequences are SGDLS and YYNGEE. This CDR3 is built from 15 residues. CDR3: CASSGDRGNQETQYF. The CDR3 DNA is TGTGCCAGCAGCGGAGACAGAGGAAATCAAGAGACCCAGTACTTC.

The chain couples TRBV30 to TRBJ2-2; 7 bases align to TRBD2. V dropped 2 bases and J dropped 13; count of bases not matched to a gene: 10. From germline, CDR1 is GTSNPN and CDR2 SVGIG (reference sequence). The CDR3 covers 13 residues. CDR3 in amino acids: CAWSPGGEIGLFF. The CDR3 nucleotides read TGTGCCTGGAGTCCGGGAGGCGAGATTGGGCTGTTTTTT.